This T cell receptor (beta chain) was sequenced in a study of cytomegalovirus exposure and HLA in healthy donors. Study as a whole: In terms of ancestry, the Caucasian-associated cluster contained 81% of the roughly 400 genotyped donors.

These donors counted as nominally healthy when sampled, but unrecorded immune exposures were likely. Worth noting for this clone: Its antigen is unidentified.

The study's findings and limits: According to a later analysis, most TCR beta chains associated with CMV appeared HLA-restricted. It is likely that the observed cluster of highly shared sequence variants was a sequencing artifact.

The PCR used 60 Vbeta and 13 Jbeta primers. Sequencing was performed with immunoSEQ multiplex PCR; in TCRdb, only in-frame clones are kept and a portion is missing. The repertoire has 150,000 to 200,000 clones, around four fifths of them found once; the top ten carry about 7.9%. V was cut by 7 bases and J by 1 base, with 16 bases left in between. Germline V gene data show CDR1 as LGHNT and CDR2 as FRNRAP. The CDR3 spans 15 residues. The genes are TRBV12-5 and TRBJ1-1, with D possibly matching TRBD1 (5 bases). This TCR was sampled from a male donor in good health and CMV-seropositive. The sample consisted of PBMCs. The CDR3 DNA reads as TGTGCTAGTGCCACCCCCCGGGGGGAGAACACTGAAGCTTTCTTT. This codes for CASATPRGENTEAFF.